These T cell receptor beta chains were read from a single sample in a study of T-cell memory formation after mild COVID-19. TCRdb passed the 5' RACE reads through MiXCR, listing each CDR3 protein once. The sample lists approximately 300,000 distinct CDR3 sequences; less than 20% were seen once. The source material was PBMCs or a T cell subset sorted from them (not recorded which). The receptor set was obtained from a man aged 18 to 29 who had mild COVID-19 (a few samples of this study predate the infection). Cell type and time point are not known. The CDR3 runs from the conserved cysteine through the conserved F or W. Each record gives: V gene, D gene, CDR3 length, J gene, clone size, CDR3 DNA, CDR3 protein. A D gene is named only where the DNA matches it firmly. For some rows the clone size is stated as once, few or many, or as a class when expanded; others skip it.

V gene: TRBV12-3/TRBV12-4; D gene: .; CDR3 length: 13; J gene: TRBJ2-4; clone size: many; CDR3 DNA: TGTGCCAGCAGTTTGGGGGAGAGAGACATTCAGTACTTC; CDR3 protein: CASSLGERDIQYF
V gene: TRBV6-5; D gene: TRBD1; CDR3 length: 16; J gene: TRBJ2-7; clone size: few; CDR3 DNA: TGTGCCAGCAGTTACTGGTCCGGGACAGAAGTCTACGAGCAGTACTTC; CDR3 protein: CASSYWSGTEVYEQYF
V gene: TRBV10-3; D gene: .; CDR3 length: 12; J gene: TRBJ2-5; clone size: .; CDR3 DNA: TGTGCCACCGCTCCGGGGAGAGAGACCCAGTACTTC; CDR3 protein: CATAPGRETQYF
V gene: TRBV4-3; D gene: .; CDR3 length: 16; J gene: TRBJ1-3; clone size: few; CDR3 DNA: TGCGCCAGCAGCAGTGCACAGGGCCTCTCTGGAAACACCATATATTTT; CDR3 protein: CASSSAQGLSGNTIYF
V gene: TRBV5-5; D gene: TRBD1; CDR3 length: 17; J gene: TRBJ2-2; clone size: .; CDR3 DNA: TGTGCCAGCAGCGAAAAGGGACAGGGGGCATACACCGGGGAGCTGTTTTTT; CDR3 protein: CASSEKGQGAYTGELFF
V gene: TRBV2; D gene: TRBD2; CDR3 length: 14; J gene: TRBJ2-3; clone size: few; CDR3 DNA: TGTGCCAGCAGACAACTAGCGGGGGTAGATACGCAGTATTTT; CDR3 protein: CASRQLAGVDTQYF
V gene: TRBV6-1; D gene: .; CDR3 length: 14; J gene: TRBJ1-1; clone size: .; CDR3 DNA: TGTGCCAGCACCTCTGGACGGGGGGCGGATGAAGCTTTCTTT; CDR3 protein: CASTSGRGADEAFF
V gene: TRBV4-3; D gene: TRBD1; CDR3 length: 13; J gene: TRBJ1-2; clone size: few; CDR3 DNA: TGCGCCAGCAGCCAAGGGACAGGGGTTGGCTACACCTTC; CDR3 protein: CASSQGTGVGYTF
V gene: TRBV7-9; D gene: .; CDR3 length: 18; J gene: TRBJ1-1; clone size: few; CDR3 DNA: TGTGCCAGCAGCTCCCCCTGGCGTCGGGATAACATGAACACTGAAGCTTTCTTT; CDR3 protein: CASSSPWRRDNMNTEAFF
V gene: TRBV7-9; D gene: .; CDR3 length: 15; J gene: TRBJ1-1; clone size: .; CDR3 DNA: TGTGCCAGCAGCCCCAAGGACATATCGAACACTGAAGCTTTCTTT; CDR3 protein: CASSPKDISNTEAFF
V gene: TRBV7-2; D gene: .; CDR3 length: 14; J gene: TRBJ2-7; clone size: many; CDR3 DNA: TGTGCCAGCAGCTTCGGGACTGGCTCCTACGAGCAGTACTTC; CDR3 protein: CASSFGTGSYEQYF
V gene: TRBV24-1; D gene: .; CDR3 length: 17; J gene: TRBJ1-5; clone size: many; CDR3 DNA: TGTGCCACCAGTGATTCAGGACGGAGGGCTATCGATCAGCCCCAGCATTTT; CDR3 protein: CATSDSGRRAIDQPQHF
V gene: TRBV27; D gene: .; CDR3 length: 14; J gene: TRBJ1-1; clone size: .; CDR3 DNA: TGTGCCAGCAGTTTGTCCCACAGGTTCGCTGAAGCTTTCTTT; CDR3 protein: CASSLSHRFAEAFF
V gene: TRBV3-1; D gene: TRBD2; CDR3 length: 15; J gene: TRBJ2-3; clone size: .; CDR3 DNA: TGTGCCAGCAGCCAGGTAGCGGGGGACACAGATACGCAGTATTTT; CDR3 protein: CASSQVAGDTDTQYF
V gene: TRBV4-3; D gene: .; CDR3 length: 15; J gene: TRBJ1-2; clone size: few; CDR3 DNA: TGCGCCAGCAGCCAAGGGGAGGGAGTTCCCTATGGCTACACCTTC; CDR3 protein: CASSQGEGVPYGYTF
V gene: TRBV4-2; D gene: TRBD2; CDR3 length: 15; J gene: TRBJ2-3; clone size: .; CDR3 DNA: TGTGCCAGCAGCCTTGCGGGGGGGCCCGCAGATACGCAGTATTTT; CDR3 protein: CASSLAGGPADTQYF
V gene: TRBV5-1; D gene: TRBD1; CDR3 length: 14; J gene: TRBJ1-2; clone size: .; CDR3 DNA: TGCGCCAGCAGCTTGGGCGCAGGGGGCACTGGCTACACCTTC; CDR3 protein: CASSLGAGGTGYTF
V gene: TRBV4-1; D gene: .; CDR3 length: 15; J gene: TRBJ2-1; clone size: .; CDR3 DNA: TGCGCCAGCAGCCCTAACTCACTCCGTCTTACTGAGCAGTTCTTC; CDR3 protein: CASSPNSLRLTEQFF
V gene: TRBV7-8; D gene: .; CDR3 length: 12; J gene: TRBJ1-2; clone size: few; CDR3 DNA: TGTGCCAGCCATCCGGGGGGTGGCGGCTACACCTTC; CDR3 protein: CASHPGGGGYTF
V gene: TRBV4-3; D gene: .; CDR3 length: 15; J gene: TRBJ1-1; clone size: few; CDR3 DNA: TGCGCCAGCAGCCAAGATCCAAAATTGAACACTGAAGCTTTCTTT; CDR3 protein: CASSQDPKLNTEAFF
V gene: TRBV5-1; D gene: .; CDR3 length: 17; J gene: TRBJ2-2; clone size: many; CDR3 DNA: TGCGCCAGCAGCCCCGGGGCCGATTGGGTCAACACCGGGGAGCTGTTTTTT; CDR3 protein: CASSPGADWVNTGELFF
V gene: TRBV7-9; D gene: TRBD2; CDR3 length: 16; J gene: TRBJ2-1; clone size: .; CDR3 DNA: TGTGCCAGCAGCGCCACGGGACTAGCGGGGGACAATGAGCAGTTCTTC; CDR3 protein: CASSATGLAGDNEQFF
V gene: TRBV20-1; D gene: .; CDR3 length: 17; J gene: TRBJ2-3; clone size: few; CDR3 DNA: TGCAGTGCTAGAGATCAGGTGACTCTGGCAGGCACAGATACGCAGTATTTT; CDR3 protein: CSARDQVTLAGTDTQYF
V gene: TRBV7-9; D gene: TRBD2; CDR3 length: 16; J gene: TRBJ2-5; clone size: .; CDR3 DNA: TGTGCCAGCAACCCGGGACTAGCGGGGGGACAGGCTGCCCAGTACTTC; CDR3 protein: CASNPGLAGGQAAQYF
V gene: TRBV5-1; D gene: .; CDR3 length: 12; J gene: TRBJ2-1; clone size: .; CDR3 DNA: TGCGCCAGCAGCGCATCTAGCGTGGAGCAGTTCTTC; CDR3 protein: CASSASSVEQFF
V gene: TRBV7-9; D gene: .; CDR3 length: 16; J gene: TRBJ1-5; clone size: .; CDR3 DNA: TGTGCCAGCAGCTCAATAAGGGGGGGCCCCAATCAGCCCCAGCATTTT; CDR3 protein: CASSSIRGGPNQPQHF
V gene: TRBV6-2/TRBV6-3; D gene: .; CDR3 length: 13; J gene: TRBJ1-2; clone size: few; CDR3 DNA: TGTGCCAGCAGTGACCGAGGGGGGTTCGGCTACACCTTC; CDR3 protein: CASSDRGGFGYTF
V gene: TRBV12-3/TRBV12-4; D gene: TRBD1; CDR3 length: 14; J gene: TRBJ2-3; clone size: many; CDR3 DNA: TGTGCCAGCAGAGTGACAGGGAGCACAGATACGCAGTATTTT; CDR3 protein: CASRVTGSTDTQYF
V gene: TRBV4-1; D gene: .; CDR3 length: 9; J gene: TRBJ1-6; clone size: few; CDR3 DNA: TGCGCCAGCAGCCATTTATCCCACTTT; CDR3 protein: CASSHLSHF
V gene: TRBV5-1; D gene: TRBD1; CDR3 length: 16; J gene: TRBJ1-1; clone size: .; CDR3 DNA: TGCGCCAGCAGCGGAGGGACAGGCTACATGAACACTGAAGCTTTCTTT; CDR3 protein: CASSGGTGYMNTEAFF
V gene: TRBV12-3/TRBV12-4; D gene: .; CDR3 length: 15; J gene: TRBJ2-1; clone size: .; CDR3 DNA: TGTGCCAGCAGTTTGGTAGGTTACTCCTACAATGAGCAGTTCTTC; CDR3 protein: CASSLVGYSYNEQFF